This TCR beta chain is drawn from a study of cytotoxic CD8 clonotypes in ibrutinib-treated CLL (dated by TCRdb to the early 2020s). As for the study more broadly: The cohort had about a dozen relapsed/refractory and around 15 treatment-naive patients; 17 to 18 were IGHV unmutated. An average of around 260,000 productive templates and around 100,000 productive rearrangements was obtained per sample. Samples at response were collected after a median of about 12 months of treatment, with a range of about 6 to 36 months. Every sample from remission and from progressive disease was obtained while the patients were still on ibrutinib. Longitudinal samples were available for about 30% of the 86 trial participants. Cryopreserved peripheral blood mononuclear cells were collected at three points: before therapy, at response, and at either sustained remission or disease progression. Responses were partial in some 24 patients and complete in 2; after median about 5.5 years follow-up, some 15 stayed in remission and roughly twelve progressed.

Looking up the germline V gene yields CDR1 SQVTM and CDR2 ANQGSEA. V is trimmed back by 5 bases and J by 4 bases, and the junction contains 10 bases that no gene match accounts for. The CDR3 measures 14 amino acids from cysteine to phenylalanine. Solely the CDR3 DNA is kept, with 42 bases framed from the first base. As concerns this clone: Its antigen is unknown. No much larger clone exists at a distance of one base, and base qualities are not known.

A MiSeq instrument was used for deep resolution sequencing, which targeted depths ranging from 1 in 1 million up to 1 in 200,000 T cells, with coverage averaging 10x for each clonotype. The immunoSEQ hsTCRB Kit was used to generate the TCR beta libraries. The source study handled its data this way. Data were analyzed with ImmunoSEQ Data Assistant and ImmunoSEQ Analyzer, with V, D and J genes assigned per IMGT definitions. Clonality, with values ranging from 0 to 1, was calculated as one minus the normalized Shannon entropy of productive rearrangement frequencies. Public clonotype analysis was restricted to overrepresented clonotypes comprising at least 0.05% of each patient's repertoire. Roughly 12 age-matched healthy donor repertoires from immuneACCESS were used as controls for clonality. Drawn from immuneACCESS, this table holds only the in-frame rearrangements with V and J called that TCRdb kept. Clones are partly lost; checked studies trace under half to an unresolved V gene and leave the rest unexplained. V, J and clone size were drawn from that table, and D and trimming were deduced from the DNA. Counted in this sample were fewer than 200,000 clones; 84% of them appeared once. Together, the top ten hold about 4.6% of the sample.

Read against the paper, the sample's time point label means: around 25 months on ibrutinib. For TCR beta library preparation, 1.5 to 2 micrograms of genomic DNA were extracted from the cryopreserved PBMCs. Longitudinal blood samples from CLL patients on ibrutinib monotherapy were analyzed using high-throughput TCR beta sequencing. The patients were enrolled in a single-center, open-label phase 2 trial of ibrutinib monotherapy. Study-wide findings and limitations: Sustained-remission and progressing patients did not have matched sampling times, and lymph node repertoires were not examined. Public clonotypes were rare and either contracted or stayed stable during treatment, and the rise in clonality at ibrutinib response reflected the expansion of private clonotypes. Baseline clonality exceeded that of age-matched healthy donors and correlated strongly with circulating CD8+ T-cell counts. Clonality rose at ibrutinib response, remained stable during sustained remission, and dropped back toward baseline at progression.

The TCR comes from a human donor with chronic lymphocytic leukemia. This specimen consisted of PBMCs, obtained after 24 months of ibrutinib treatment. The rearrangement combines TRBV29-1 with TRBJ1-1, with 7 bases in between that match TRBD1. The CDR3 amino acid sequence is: CSVTRQGSFTEAFF. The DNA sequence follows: TGCAGCGTTACTAGACAGGGATCATTCACTGAAGCTTTCTTT.